The 8 T cell receptor beta chains presented below share a single source sample, sequenced in a study of T cells in Graves' hyperthyroidism and ophthalmopathy. The TCR beta CDR3 regions underwent amplification using RNA transcripts as the source. RT-PCR in the first round (using the HTBI primer set) targeted the TCR CDR3. TCRdb used MiXCR to reprocess the multiplex PCR reads, holding one entry per CDR3 protein. The data hold 300,000 or so distinct CDR3 sequences, with around 16% observed a single time. The specimen sequenced was blood. Receptors were obtained from a man aged 30 to 45 with Graves' hyperthyroidism.

This clonotype was seen at least ten times. The V and J genes are TRBV13 and TRBJ2-1; 7 nucleotides line up with TRBD2. Germline loops: CDR1 PRHDT, CDR2 FYEKMQ (reference sequence). The V segment lost 3 bases and the J segment 9 bases; nucleotides outside the gene matches: 5. There are 13 residues in the CDR3. The CDR3 region is CASSLRLAPEQFF. The CDR3 DNA is TGTGCCAGCAGCTTGAGACTAGCCCCTGAGCAGTTCTTC.

This clonotype showed up just a few times. The chain couples TRBV5-6 to TRBJ1-2; unclear D gene. This CDR3 spans 12 amino acids. V lost 0 bases, J lost 7 bases, and 7 bases lay in between. CDR1 and CDR2 (germline): SGHDT, YYEEEE. CDR3 nucleotide sequence: TGTGCCAGCAGCTTGGCCCATGGTGGCTACACCTTC. Translating it yields CASSLAHGGYTF. Drawing the rest from reference TRBV5-6 and TRBJ1-2, the complete variable domain is DAGVTQSPTHLIKTRGQQVTLRCSPKSGHDTVSWYQQALGQGPQFIFQYYEEEERQRGNFPDRFSGHQFPNYSSELNVNALLLGDSALYLCASSLAHGGYTFGSGTRLTVV.

The chain employs TRBV12-3 or TRBV12-4 and TRBJ2-3; possibly TRBD1 or TRBD2 for D (7 bases each). The CDR3 consists of 14 residues. The V gene lost 6 bases and the J gene lost 2 bases, with 12 bases spanning the gap. The DNA of the CDR3 is TGTGCCAGCAGGCAGGGGGGGTTCACAGATACGCAGTATTTT. It is translated as CASRQGGFTDTQYF.

This clonotype was seen at least ten times. Written as DNA, the CDR3 is TGTGCCAGCAGCCAAGAATTCCAGGAAGCTTTCTTT. Its translation is CASSQEFQEAFF. V is TRBV3-1 and J is TRBJ1-1; no clear D. The CDR3 spans 12 residues. Germline CDR1 reads LGHDT; CDR2 reads YNNKEL (reference sequence). With 0 bases removed from V and 8 bases from J, the gap between germline ends came to 7 bases.

This clonotype was detected a few times. The chain recombines TRBV7-9 with TRBJ1-1; no clear D. The CDR3 totals 13 residues. Germline V gene data show CDR1 as SEHNR and CDR2 as FQNEAQ (reference sequence). Trimming removed 5 bases at V and 7 bases at J, with 14 bases between. The CDR3 here is CASSRPGSGEAFF. DNA of the CDR3: TGTGCCAGCAGCAGGCCGGGATCTGGTGAAGCTTTCTTT.

This clonotype was seen ten or more times. The V and J genes are TRBV24-1 and TRBJ2-2, with TRBD1 matching over 8 bases. Germline assignment: CDR1 KGHDR and CDR2 SFDVKD. Trimming at V came to 9 bases and at J to 5 bases, leaving 4 bases not matched to a gene. The CDR3 sequence is 13 residues long. The CDR3 DNA sequence: TGTGCCACCGAGACAGGGGATACCGGGGAGCTGTTTTTT. This translates into CATETGDTGELFF.

This clonotype was recorded many times. The chain carries TRBV28 and TRBJ2-7, with D unclear. CDR1 MDHEN and CDR2 SYDVKM come from the germline V gene. This CDR3 comprises 14 residues. Between the trimmed V and J ends, which lost 1 base and 0 bases, there was a span of 7 bases. The DNA for the CDR3 is TGTGCCAGCAGTTTATTAGGAAACTCCTACGAGCAGTACTTC. Translation gives CASSLLGNSYEQYF.

This clonotype has at least ten counts. The chain is built from TRBV2 and TRBJ2-3, with 7 bases aligning to TRBD1. The V gene end was trimmed by 2 bases and the J gene end by 2 bases; junction bases not matched to a gene: 4. Per the germline V gene, CDR1 is SNHLY and CDR2 is FYNNEI. The CDR3 totals 15 residues. The CDR3 region is CASSENGQDTDTQYF. CDR3 nucleotides: TGTGCCAGCAGTGAAAACGGACAGGACACAGATACGCAGTATTTT. The full variable domain, completed using reference TRBV2 and TRBJ2-3, is EPEVTQTPSHQVTQMGQEVILRCVPISNHLYFYWYRQILGQKVEFLVSFYNNEISEKSEIFDDQFSVERPDGSNFTLKIRSTKLEDSAMYFCASSENGQDTDTQYFGPGTRLTVL.